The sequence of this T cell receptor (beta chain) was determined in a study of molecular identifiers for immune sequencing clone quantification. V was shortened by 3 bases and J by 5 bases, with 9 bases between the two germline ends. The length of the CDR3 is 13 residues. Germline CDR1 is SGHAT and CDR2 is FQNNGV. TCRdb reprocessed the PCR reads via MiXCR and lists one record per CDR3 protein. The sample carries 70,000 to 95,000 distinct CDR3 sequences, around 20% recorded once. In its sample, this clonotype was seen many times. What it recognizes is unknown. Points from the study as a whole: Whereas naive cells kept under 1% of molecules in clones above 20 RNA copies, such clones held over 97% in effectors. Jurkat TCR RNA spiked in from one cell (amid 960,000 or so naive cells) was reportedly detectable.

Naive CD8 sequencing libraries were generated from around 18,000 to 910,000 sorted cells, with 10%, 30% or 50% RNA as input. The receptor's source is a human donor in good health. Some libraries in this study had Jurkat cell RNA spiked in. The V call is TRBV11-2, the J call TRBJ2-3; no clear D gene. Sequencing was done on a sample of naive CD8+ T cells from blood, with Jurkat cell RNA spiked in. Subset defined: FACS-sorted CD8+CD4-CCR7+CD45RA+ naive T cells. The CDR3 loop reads CASSFPLEDTQYF. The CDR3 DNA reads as TGTGCCAGCAGCTTCCCTCTCGAAGATACGCAGTATTTT.